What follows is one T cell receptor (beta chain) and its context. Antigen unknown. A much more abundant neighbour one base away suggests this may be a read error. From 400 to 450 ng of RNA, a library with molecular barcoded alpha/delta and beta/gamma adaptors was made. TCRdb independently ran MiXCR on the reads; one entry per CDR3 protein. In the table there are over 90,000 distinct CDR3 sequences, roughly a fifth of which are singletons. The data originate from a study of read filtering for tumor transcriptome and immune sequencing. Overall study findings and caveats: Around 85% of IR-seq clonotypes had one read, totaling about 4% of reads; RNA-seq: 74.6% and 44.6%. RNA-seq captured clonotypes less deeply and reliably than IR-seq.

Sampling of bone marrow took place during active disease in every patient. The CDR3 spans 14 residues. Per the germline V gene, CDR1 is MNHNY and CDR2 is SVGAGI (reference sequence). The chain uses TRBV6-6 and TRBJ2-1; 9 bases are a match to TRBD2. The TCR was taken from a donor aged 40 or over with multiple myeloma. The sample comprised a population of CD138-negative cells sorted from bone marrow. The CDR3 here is CASSSGLARNEQLF. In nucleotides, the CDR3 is TGTGCCAGCAGTTCAGGACTAGCGCGAAATGAGCAGCTCTTC.